These T cell receptor beta chains were read from a single sample in a study of monozygotic twins with inflammatory bowel disease. TCRdb re-called the 5' RACE reads and catalogs CDR3 proteins one per entry, DNA excluded. The sample table includes about 110,000 distinct CDR3 sequences. Sequences were obtained from blood. These receptor sequences come from a human donor with ulcerative colitis or Crohn's disease, or a healthy co-twin of an affected twin (not recorded which). Each CDR3 is given with its conserved first and last residue. The order of the fields is CDR3 protein, CDR3 length, J gene, V gene.

CDR3: CATVMRGAIQETQYF
length: 15
J: TRBJ2-5
V: TRBV15

CDR3: CASSPGGGVGTEAFF
length: 15
J: TRBJ1-1
V: TRBV5-1

CDR3: CASRPTGGITDTQYF
length: 15
J: TRBJ2-3
V: TRBV5-1

CDR3: CASSIFAGMDYGYTF
length: 15
J: TRBJ1-2
V: TRBV19

CDR3: CASSQDRTAEETQYF
length: 15
J: TRBJ2-5
V: TRBV4-2

CDR3: CASSTGTEDTQYF
length: 13
J: TRBJ2-3
V: TRBV9

CDR3: CASRRRGGSDTQYF
length: 14
J: TRBJ2-3
V: TRBV12-3/TRBV12-4

CDR3: CARLQPPPLGLAGGPSTDTQYF
length: 22
J: TRBJ2-3
V: TRBV28

CDR3: CATSEHRDGKNIQYF
length: 15
J: TRBJ2-4
V: TRBV24-1

CDR3: CSARGQSSYNEQFF
length: 14
J: TRBJ2-1
V: TRBV20-1

CDR3: CSALYPDYSYNEQFF
length: 15
J: TRBJ2-1
V: TRBV20-1